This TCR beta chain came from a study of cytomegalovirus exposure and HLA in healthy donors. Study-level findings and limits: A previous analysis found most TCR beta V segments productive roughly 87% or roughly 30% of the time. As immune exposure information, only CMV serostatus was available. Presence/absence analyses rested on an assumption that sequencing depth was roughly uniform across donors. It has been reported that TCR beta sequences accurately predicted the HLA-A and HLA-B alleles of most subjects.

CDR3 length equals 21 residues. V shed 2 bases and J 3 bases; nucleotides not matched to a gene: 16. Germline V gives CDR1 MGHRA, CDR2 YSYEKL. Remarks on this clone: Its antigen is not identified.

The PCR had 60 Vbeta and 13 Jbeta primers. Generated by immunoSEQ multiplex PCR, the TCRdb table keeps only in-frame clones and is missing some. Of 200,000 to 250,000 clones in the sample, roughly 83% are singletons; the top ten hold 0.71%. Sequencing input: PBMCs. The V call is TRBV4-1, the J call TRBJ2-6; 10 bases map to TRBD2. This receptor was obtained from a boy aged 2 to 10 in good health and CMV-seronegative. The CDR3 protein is CASSQPLRALAGVSGANVLTF. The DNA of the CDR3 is TGCGCCAGCAGCCAACCCCTCCGGGCCCTAGCGGGGGTAAGTGGGGCCAACGTCCTGACTTTC.